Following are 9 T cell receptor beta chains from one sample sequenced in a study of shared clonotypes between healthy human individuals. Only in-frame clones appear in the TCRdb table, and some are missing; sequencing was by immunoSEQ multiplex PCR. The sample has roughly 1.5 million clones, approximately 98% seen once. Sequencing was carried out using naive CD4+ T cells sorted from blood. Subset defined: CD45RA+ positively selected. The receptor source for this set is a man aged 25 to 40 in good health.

The CDR3 region is CASGTGELFF. The CDR3 DNA reads as TGTGCCAGCGGCACCGGGGAGCTGTTTTTT. This sequence joins TRBV5-4 and TRBJ2-2; unclear D gene. CDR3 length equals 10 residues. The V end lost 7 bases, the J end lost 4 bases, and 2 bases lay between the germline ends. Per the germline V gene, CDR1 is SGHNT and CDR2 is YYREEE (reference sequence).

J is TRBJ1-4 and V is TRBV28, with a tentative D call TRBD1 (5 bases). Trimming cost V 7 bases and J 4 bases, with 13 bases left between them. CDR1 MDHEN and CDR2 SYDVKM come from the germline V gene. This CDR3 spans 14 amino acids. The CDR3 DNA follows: TGTGCCAGCAATACGAGGGACTATAATGAAAAACTGTTTTTT. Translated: CASNTRDYNEKLFF.

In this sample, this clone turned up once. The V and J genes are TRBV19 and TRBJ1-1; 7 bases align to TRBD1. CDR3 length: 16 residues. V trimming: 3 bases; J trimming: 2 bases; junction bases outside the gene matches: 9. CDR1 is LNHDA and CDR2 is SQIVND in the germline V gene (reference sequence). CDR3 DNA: TGTGCCAGTAGTATGCTGACAGGGAGGGGAAACACTGAAGCTTTCTTT. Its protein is CASSMLTGRGNTEAFF. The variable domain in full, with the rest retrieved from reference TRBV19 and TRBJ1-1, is DGGITQSPKYLFRKEGQNVTLSCEQNLNHDAMYWYRQDPGQGLRLIYYSQIVNDFQKGDIAEGYSVSREKKESFPLTVTSAQKNPTAFYLCASSMLTGRGNTEAFFGQGTRLTVV.

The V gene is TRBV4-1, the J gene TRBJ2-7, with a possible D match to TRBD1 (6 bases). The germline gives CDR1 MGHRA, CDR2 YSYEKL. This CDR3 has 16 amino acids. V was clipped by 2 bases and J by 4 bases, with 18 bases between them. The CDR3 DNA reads TGCGCCAGCAGCCAAATTTTCGTCGGCAGGGGTTACGAGCAGTACTTC. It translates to CASSQIFVGRGYEQYF.

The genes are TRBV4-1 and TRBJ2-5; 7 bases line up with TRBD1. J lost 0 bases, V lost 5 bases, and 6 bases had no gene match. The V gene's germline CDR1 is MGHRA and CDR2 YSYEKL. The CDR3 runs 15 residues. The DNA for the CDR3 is TGCGCCAGCAGCTTACGGACAGGCGACCAAGAGACCCAGTACTTC. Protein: CASSLRTGDQETQYF.

The CDR3 here is CASSQEFTARTSGRMQETQYF. The CDR3 DNA reads TGCGCCAGCAGCCAAGAGTTCACGGCGCGGACTAGCGGGAGGATGCAAGAGACCCAGTACTTC. This sequence joins TRBV4-3 and TRBJ2-5; TRBD2 matches 14 bases. V dropped 0 bases and J dropped 2; count of bases not matched to a gene: 14. There are 21 residues in the CDR3. CDR1 and CDR2 (germline): LGHNA, YSLEER.

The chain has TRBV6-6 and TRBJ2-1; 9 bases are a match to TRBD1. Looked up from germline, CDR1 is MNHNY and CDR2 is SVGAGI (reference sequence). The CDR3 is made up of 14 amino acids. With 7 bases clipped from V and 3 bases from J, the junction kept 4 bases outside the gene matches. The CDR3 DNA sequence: TGTGCCAGCAACGGACAGGGGATCTACAATGAGCAGTTCTTC. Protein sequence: CASNGQGIYNEQFF.

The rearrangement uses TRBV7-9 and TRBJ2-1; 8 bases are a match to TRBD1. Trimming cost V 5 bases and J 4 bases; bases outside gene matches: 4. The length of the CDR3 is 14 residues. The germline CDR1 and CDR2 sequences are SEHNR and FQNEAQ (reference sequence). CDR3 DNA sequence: TGTGCCAGCAGCCGGGACAGGAGTTACAATGAGCAGTTCTTC. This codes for CASSRDRSYNEQFF.

The CDR3 here is CASEAGGIAEQYF. CDR3 bases: TGCGCCAGCGAAGCGGGAGGGATTGCCGAGCAGTACTTC. This chain connects TRBV5-1 to TRBJ2-7, with 10 nucleotides matching TRBD2. V shed 7 bases and J 6 bases; nucleotides not matched to a gene: 7. This CDR3 contains 13 residues. In germline, CDR1 is SGHRS, CDR2 YFSETQ.